These T cell receptor beta chains were read from a single sample in a study of blood T cells in healthy people across ages. MiXCR, run by TCRdb on the 5' RACE reads, gives a single entry per CDR3 protein. Seen here are about 1.1 million distinct CDR3 sequences, approximately 38% observed once, and the top ten hold about an eighth. Material: blood. These receptors originate from a young man in good health. CDR3s include the opening cysteine and the closing phenylalanine or tryptophan.

TRBJ2-1	TRBV20-1	CSASDNNEQFF
TRBJ2-1	TRBV7-2	CASSPGGLYNEQFF
TRBJ2-7	TRBV12-5	CASGPALGVQYF
TRBJ1-1	TRBV2	CATLPQGWGTEAFF
TRBJ2-5	TRBV20-1	CSAMQGSQGETQYF
TRBJ1-2	TRBV25-1	CASRQTSNYGYTF
TRBJ2-4	TRBV6-2/TRBV6-3	CASSSAQSRTEKLTKNIQYF
TRBJ1-6	TRBV20-1	CSASGEGGSPLHF
TRBJ2-1	TRBV7-9	CASSSGLDYNEQFF
TRBJ1-5	TRBV10-3	CAISEEGVGNQPQHF
TRBJ2-1	TRBV11-2	CASSLVGYNEQFF
TRBJ2-1	TRBV11-1	CASSLGLESYNEQFF
TRBJ1-6	TRBV4-2	CASSYRDKLNSPLHF
TRBJ2-5	TRBV27	CASSSGQIPLRGDQYF
TRBJ2-4	TRBV6-5	CASSDRRLAKNIQYF
TRBJ1-1	TRBV4-3	CASSQDREGLGTEAFF
TRBJ2-1	TRBV3-1	CASSPGGGMSSYNEQFF
TRBJ2-1	TRBV6-2/TRBV6-3	CASSDLDLNGQFF
TRBJ1-1	TRBV4-2	CASSQDYGSTEAFF
TRBJ2-3	TRBV25-1	CASSDPMAGGSTDTQYF
TRBJ2-3	TRBV2	CASSVRQGPSTDTQYF
TRBJ1-6	TRBV21-1	CASSKRAGPCVPLHF
TRBJ2-4	TRBV7-2	CASSYPSGRWYF
TRBJ1-2	TRBV18	CASSPPTAGEYGYTF
TRBJ1-2	TRBV20-1	CSANGANYGYTF
TRBJ1-1	TRBV5-1	CASSLLGRRDTEAFF
TRBJ1-6	TRBV7-9	CASSVENNSPLHF
TRBJ2-3	TRBV11-2	CASSLDGGATDTQYF
TRBJ2-2	TRBV6-6	CASRGPEILNTGELFF
TRBJ1-6	TRBV2	CVSSGYKDSPLHF
TRBJ1-1	TRBV7-2	CASSSEPNTEAFF
TRBJ2-5	TRBV2	CASSDSELETQYF
TRBJ2-2	TRBV27	CASSSPGGGRNTGELFF
TRBJ2-1	TRBV2	CATTGVRYNEQFF
TRBJ2-1	TRBV27	CASSNLAVAWEQFF
TRBJ2-3	TRBV6-5	CASSDEQSTDTQYF
TRBJ2-5	TRBV27	CASSFREGETQYF
TRBJ1-2	TRBV10-2	CASSESPETSYGYTF
TRBJ2-3	TRBV6-5	CASSYPNTGTGAGDTQYF
TRBJ1-3	TRBV12-3/TRBV12-4	CASSVLKNGNTIYF
TRBJ2-1	TRBV7-2	CASSLVANEQFF
TRBJ1-1	TRBV4-3	CASSQDYAGLAEAFF
TRBJ2-7	TRBV11-2	CASSSRVGAGAGNEQYF
TRBJ1-2	TRBV6-2/TRBV6-3	CASRGQLRNYGYTF
TRBJ1-1	TRBV12-3/TRBV12-4	CASTSLGGFAEANTEAFF
TRBJ1-5	TRBV4-3	CASSQESGGNQPQHF
TRBJ1-5	TRBV6-2/TRBV6-3	CASRTGTAYQPQHF
TRBJ2-7	TRBV27	CASSLQSSYEQYF
TRBJ1-2	TRBV5-5	CASSRDRGRAYGYTF
TRBJ1-5	TRBV30	CAWSVSSGVPQPQHF
TRBJ1-5	TRBV27	CASSPGQGGRAQHF
TRBJ1-2	TRBV20-1	CSASVSEFVYGYTF
TRBJ2-7	TRBV7-2	CASSLQGRTQYF
TRBJ2-3	TRBV20-1	CSARDRVSGGASDTQYF
TRBJ1-6	TRBV6-6	CASSRDRTAYNSPLHF